Below are 21 T cell receptor beta chains sequenced from a single sample in a study of blood T cell repertoires in COVID-19. This table comes from immunoSEQ multiplex PCR, and its TCRdb copy is limited to in-frame clones, with some not included. Of about 280,000 clones detected, 85% appear once; the ten largest clones hold about 2.3%. The sequencing sample was made of PBMCs or T cells enriched from blood (not recorded which). All receptors derive from a woman between 50 and 59 years old who had recovered from COVID-19.

V and J are TRBV7-2 and TRBJ1-5; tentatively, D is TRBD1 (5 bases). V lost 2 bases, J lost 1 base, and 9 bases lay in between. The CDR3 length is 15 residues. Germline CDR1 reads SGHTA; CDR2 reads FQGNSA. The CDR3 DNA follows: TGTGCCAGCAGCTTACAGGGTGGAAGCAATCAGCCCCAGCATTTT. This codes for CASSLQGGSNQPQHF.

The chain has TRBV4-1 and TRBJ2-1; the match to TRBD2 covers 8 bases. V gave up 1 base and J gave up 2 bases; unmatched junction bases: 7. CDR1 is MGHRA, CDR2 YSYEKL, per germline. The CDR3 loop spans 17 amino acids. CDR3 DNA sequence: TGCGCCAGCAGCCAAGTTTTGTCGGGACTAGCCTACAATGAGCAGTTCTTC. Protein: CASSQVLSGLAYNEQFF.

The chain joins TRBV9 to TRBJ1-1; D is unclear. CDR3 size: 14 residues. V dropped 3 bases and J dropped 1 base, with 10 bases sitting between them. Germline-derived CDR1 and CDR2 are SGDLS and YYNGEE. CDR3 loop: CASSGAVRNTEAFF. CDR3 bases: TGTGCCAGCAGCGGGGCCGTCCGGAACACTGAAGCTTTCTTT.

CDR3 sequence reads: CASSLAGGEQYF. The CDR3 DNA reads as TGTGCCAGCAGCCTCGCCGGCGGCGAGCAGTACTTC. V gene TRBV7-2 combines with J gene TRBJ2-7, with D unclear. Germline-derived CDR1 and CDR2 are SGHTA and FQGNSA. CDR3 length: 12 residues. V was pared by 5 bases and J by 6 bases, with 11 bases between.

CDR3: CASSIRAGRNEQYF. Written as DNA, the CDR3 is TGTGCCAGTAGTATCAGAGCGGGGAGGAACGAGCAGTACTTC. The chain has TRBV19 and TRBJ2-7, with 7 bases matching TRBD2. Losses at the gene ends were 3 bases for V and 5 bases for J; bases not matched to a gene: 7. The length of the CDR3 is 14 residues. From germline, CDR1 is LNHDA and CDR2 SQIVND (reference sequence).

The chain joins TRBV5-8 to TRBJ2-4; 8 bases line up with TRBD2. The CDR3 extends over 18 amino acids. Germline CDR1 and CDR2: SGHTS and YDEGEE. The V segment lost 3 bases and the J segment 6 bases; nucleotides outside the gene matches: 17. The CDR3 reads CASSYRLGRAQPINIQYF. The CDR3 DNA reads TGTGCCAGCAGCTACCGTCTCGGGAGGGCCCAACCAATAAACATTCAGTACTTC. The full variable domain, rest sourced from reference TRBV5-8 and TRBJ2-4, is EAGVTQSPTHLIKTRGQQATLRCSPISGHTSVYWYQQALGLGLQFLLWYDEGEERNRGNFPPRFSGRQFPNYSSELNVNALELEDSALYLCASSYRLGRAQPINIQYFGAGTRLSVL.

V and J are TRBV11-2 and TRBJ1-1; unclear D gene. CDR1 and CDR2 from the germline V gene are SGHAT and FQNNGV. CDR3 length equals 15 residues. Trimming stripped 1 base from V and 4 bases from J, with 13 bases between. The CDR3 loop reads CASSLVGGSGTEAFF. The CDR3 DNA follows: TGTGCCAGCAGCTTAGTAGGAGGGTCGGGCACTGAAGCTTTCTTT.

The rearrangement uses TRBV9 and TRBJ2-2; possibly TRBD1 for D (5 bases). The CDR3 runs to 17 residues. V was trimmed by 3 bases and J by 4 bases, leaving 19 bases between them. In germline, CDR1 is SGDLS, CDR2 YYNGEE. The CDR3 sequence is CASSAGLWQGPTGELFF. The CDR3 DNA follows: TGTGCCAGCAGCGCTGGTTTGTGGCAGGGTCCCACCGGGGAGCTGTTTTTT. Drawing the rest from reference TRBV9 and TRBJ2-2, the complete variable domain is DSGVTQTPKHLITATGQRVTLRCSPRSGDLSVYWYQQSLDQGLQFLIQYYNGEERAKGNILERFSAQQFPDLHSELNLSSLELGDSALYFCASSAGLWQGPTGELFFGEGSRLTVL.

This chain uses TRBV7-9 with TRBJ2-6, with 7 bases fitting TRBD2. Germline V gene data show CDR1 as SEHNR and CDR2 as FQNEAQ (reference sequence). Germline trimming cut 7 bases from V and 1 base from J; bases unmatched to any gene: 10. This CDR3 is 17 amino acids long. As DNA, the CDR3 is TGTGCCAGCACTTTAATGCGGGGGTTTTCTGGGGCCAACGTCCTGACTTTC. This sequence encodes CASTLMRGFSGANVLTF.

In its sample, this clone was seen once. This chain connects TRBV5-1 to TRBJ2-3; 9 bases fit TRBD1. The trim removed 3 bases at V and 0 bases at J, leaving 2 bases unmatched. Germline V gives CDR1 SGHRS, CDR2 YFSETQ. The length of the CDR3 is 15 residues. The CDR3 reads CASSWDRASTDTQYF. In DNA form, the CDR3 reads TGCGCCAGCAGCTGGGACAGGGCTAGCACAGATACGCAGTATTTT.

The CDR3 region is CASSLTGTGLPTNYGYTF. CDR3 coding DNA: TGTGCCAGCAGTTTAACCGGGACAGGCTTACCCACTAACTATGGCTACACCTTC. V is TRBV27 and J is TRBJ1-2, with 8 nucleotides matching TRBD1. Germline V gene data show CDR1 as MNHEY and CDR2 as SMNVEV (reference sequence). The CDR3 runs to 18 residues. V shed 2 bases, J shed 0 bases, and the junction held 11 bases outside the gene matches.

The sample holds one count of this clone. This CDR3 is also generated by other DNA sequences in the sample. The chain has TRBV18 and TRBJ1-4; D is unresolved. V was cut by 2 bases and J by 1 base, with 5 bases left in between. CDR3 length: 14 residues. In germline, CDR1 is KGHSH, CDR2 LQKENI. The DNA of the CDR3 is TGTGCCAGCTCACCAGCAGGAACTAATGAAAAACTGTTTTTT. This encodes CASSPAGTNEKLFF.

The rearrangement joins TRBV29-1 to TRBJ1-2; tentative D call: TRBD1 (6 bases). Germline V gene data show CDR1 as SQVTM and CDR2 as ANQGSEA. This CDR3 region has 13 residues. V was pared by 7 bases and J by 1 base, with 13 bases between. The DNA for the CDR3 is TGCAGCGCCACACAGGGAGTTAACTATGGCTACACCTTC. This sequence encodes CSATQGVNYGYTF. Drawing the rest from reference TRBV29-1 and TRBJ1-2, the complete variable domain is SAVISQKPSRDICQRGTSLTIQCQVDSQVTMMFWYRQQPGQSLTLIATANQGSEATYESGFVIDKFPISRPNLTFSTLTVSNMSPEDSSIYLCSATQGVNYGYTFGSGTRLTVV.

The sample holds one count of this clone. The chain has TRBV5-6 and TRBJ2-7, with a possible D match to TRBD1 (6 bases). The CDR3 is made up of 15 amino acids. V was pared by 4 bases and J by 0 bases, with 14 bases between. Germline V gene lookup returns CDR1 SGHDT and CDR2 YYEEEE. The CDR3 coding sequence is TGTGCCAGCAGCGGGGGACACAAAAGCTCCTACGAGCAGTACTTC. This translates into CASSGGHKSSYEQYF.

The gene calls are TRBV6-5 and TRBJ1-6; maybe TRBD1 (6 bases). The germline V gene encodes CDR1 MNHEY and CDR2 SVGAGI. The CDR3 spans 13 residues. Trimming cost V 4 bases and J 9 bases, with 10 bases left between them. This chain's CDR3 is CASSFRGLSPLHF. The CDR3 DNA reads as TGTGCCAGCAGTTTCAGGGGCCTTTCACCCCTCCACTTT.

The V call is TRBV28, the J call TRBJ1-6; D is perhaps TRBD1 (5 bases). The CDR3 totals 15 residues. V lost 6 bases and J 10 bases, leaving 19 bases between the germline ends. Looked up from germline, CDR1 is MDHEN and CDR2 is SYDVKM. As DNA, the CDR3 is TGTGCCAGCAGCCTGCCAGGGCTTGGAAGCTCACCCCTCCACTTT. Its translation: CASSLPGLGSSPLHF.

V usage is TRBV6-5 and J usage is TRBJ2-5; D unresolved. The V and J ends lost 4 bases and 5 bases respectively, with 11 bases between them. The CDR3 sequence is 13 residues long. Germline CDR1 reads MNHEY; CDR2 reads SVGAGI. CDR3 DNA: TGTGCCAGCAGTTTTGCGGATTGGGAGACCCAGTACTTC. Amino acids: CASSFADWETQYF.

The V gene is TRBV19, the J gene TRBJ2-7; 7 bases match TRBD1. This CDR3 comprises 14 residues. After removal of 3 bases from V and 5 bases from J, the junction contained 7 bases not matched to a gene. Germline V lookup: CDR1 LNHDA, CDR2 SQIVND (reference sequence). CDR3 sequence: CASSMKGAINEQYF. The CDR3, as DNA: TGTGCCAGTAGTATGAAGGGGGCAATCAACGAGCAGTACTTC.

Only one count was recorded for this clone. The chain couples TRBV19 to TRBJ1-1; D ambiguous. The germline V and J ends were trimmed by 7 bases and 0 bases, with 9 bases remaining between them. CDR1 and CDR2 from the germline V gene are LNHDA and SQIVND (reference sequence). This CDR3 is 13 amino acids long. CDR3: CASTSVMNTEAFF. CDR3 sequence (DNA): TGTGCCAGTACGTCCGTAATGAACACTGAAGCTTTCTTT.

The rearrangement uses TRBV24-1 and TRBJ2-3; D is ambiguous. The CDR3 loop spans 14 amino acids. V lost 5 bases and J 2 bases, leaving 10 bases between the germline ends. Germline assignment: CDR1 KGHDR and CDR2 SFDVKD. The DNA of the CDR3 is TGTGCCACCAGTGGGTTGGCAGACACAGATACGCAGTATTTT. Amino acids: CATSGLADTDTQYF.

The gene calls are TRBV11-2 and TRBJ1-1; D is perhaps TRBD1 (5 bases). Germline lookup yields CDR1 SGHAT and CDR2 FQNNGV. The germline V and J ends were trimmed by 5 bases and 8 bases, with 12 bases remaining between them. The CDR3 contains 12 residues. CDR3 loop: CASSLRGDEAFF. CDR3 DNA: TGTGCCAGCAGCCTCCGGGGGGACGAAGCTTTCTTT.